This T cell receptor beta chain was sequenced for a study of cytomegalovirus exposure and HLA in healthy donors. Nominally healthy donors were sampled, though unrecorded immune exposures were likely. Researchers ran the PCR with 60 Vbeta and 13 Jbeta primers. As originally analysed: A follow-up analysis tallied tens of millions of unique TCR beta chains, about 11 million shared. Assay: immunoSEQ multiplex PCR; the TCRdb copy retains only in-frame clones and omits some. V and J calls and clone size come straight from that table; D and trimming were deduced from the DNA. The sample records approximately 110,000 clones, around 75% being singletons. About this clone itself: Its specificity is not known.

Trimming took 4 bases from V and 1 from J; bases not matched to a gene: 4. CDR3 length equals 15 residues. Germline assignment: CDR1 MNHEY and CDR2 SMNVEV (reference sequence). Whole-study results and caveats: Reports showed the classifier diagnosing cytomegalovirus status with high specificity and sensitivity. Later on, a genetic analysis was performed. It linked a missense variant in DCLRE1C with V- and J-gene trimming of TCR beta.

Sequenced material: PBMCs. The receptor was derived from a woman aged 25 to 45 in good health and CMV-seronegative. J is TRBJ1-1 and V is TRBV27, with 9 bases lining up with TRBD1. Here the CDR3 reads CASSSGGQGNTEAFF. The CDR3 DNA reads TGTGCCAGCAGTTCAGGGGGACAGGGGAACACTGAAGCTTTCTTT.